The 10 T cell receptor beta chains below all came from one sample that was sequenced in a study of early T cells in non-severe SARS-CoV-2 infection (dated by TCRdb to the early 2020s). Libraries were made using 5' RACE. The sequencing machine was a NextSeq 500. TCRdb ran its own pipeline on the public reads, namely fastp trimming at Q25 and MiXCR clone calling, and kept in-frame beta chains. Rows are unified per CDR3 protein, each entry keeping the most common DNA and genes. Present in this sample are 75,000 to 100,000 distinct CDR3 sequences, roughly 14% of which were seen just once. The top ten clonotypes cover about 0.58% of the sample. Sequenced sample: whole blood. These receptors were taken from an adult who was a healthcare worker with PCR-confirmed SARS-CoV-2 infection or an uninfected control (not recorded which).

CDR3 region: CASSLAETGFNEQFF. The CDR3 nucleotides are TGTGCCAGCAGCTTGGCCGAGACAGGGTTCAATGAGCAGTTCTTC. The V gene is TRBV5-5, the J gene TRBJ2-1; TRBD1 matches at 7 bases. The germline CDR1 and CDR2 sequences are SGHKS and YYEKEE (reference sequence). With 0 bases clipped from V and 6 bases from J, the junction kept 6 bases outside the gene matches. The CDR3 has 15 amino acids.

This clonotype has a handful of counts. V and J are TRBV19 and TRBJ2-6; no reliable D call. V gave up 5 bases and J gave up 0 bases, with 11 bases separating them. This CDR3 has 16 amino acids. CDR1 and CDR2 (germline): LNHDA, SQIVND (reference sequence). For the CDR3, the DNA is TGTGCCAGTAGTTTACTGACGGCCTCTGGGGCCAACGTCCTGACTTTC. Its translation is CASSLLTASGANVLTF. The variable domain in full, with the rest retrieved from reference TRBV19 and TRBJ2-6, is DGGITQSPKYLFRKEGQNVTLSCEQNLNHDAMYWYRQDPGQGLRLIYYSQIVNDFQKGDIAEGYSVSREKKESFPLTVTSAQKNPTAFYLCASSLLTASGANVLTFGAGSRLTVL.

The sample holds one count of this clonotype. V usage is TRBV30 and J usage is TRBJ2-3; possibly TRBD2 for D (7 bases). The CDR3 extends over 15 amino acids. Germline V lookup: CDR1 GTSNPN, CDR2 SVGIG (reference sequence). V was pared by 3 bases and J by 7 bases, with 20 bases between. The CDR3 protein is CAWRSGGGDSHTQYF. CDR3 coding DNA: TGTGCCTGGAGGTCTGGGGGGGGCGATTCTCATACGCAGTATTTT.

The sample holds a few counts of this clonotype. This rearrangement joins TRBV20-1 to TRBJ1-6; D is perhaps TRBD1 (5 bases). CDR3 length: 14 residues. Trimming took off 6 bases at V and 7 bases at J, with 16 bases between the two ends. Per the germline V gene, CDR1 is DFQATT and CDR2 is SNEGSKA (reference sequence). The CDR3 protein is CSAAPGAGNSPLHF. CDR3 DNA sequence: TGCAGTGCCGCGCCGGGAGCAGGGAATTCACCCCTCCACTTT.

This clonotype was observed a few times. The rearrangement uses TRBV19 and TRBJ1-6, with D unresolved. Trimming removed 3 bases from V and 7 bases from J, with 10 bases in between. CDR3 length equals 14 residues. Germline V gene data show CDR1 as LNHDA and CDR2 as SQIVND (reference sequence). The chain's CDR3 is CASSIGPGNSPLHF. The CDR3 coding sequence is TGTGCCAGTAGTATCGGGCCGGGCAATTCACCCCTCCACTTT.

This chain uses TRBV7-3 with TRBJ2-1; D gene uncertain. Between the trimmed V and J ends, which lost 3 bases and 5 bases, there was a span of 8 bases. The CDR3 extends over 13 amino acids. Germline V gives CDR1 SGHTA, CDR2 FQGTGA. The DNA for the CDR3 is TGTGCCAGCAGCTTTAATAATAACAATGAGCAGTTCTTC. Residues: CASSFNNNNEQFF.

The chain combines TRBV7-9 with TRBJ2-7; perhaps TRBD1 as D (5 bases). The CDR3 runs 11 residues. Trimming shortened V by 8 bases and J by 2 bases, and 7 bases separated the two germline ends. Germline assignment: CDR1 SEHNR and CDR2 FQNEAQ (reference sequence). CDR3 sequence (DNA): TGTGCCAGCCCCAGGGCCTACGAGCAGTACGTC. Protein: CASPRAYEQYV.

This clonotype was seen many times. V and J are TRBV5-1 and TRBJ2-3; 9 bases fit TRBD2. Trimming cost V 3 bases and J 4 bases; bases outside gene matches: 12. CDR1 is SGHRS and CDR2 is YFSETQ in the germline V gene. The CDR3 is 17 amino acids. In nucleotides, the CDR3 is TGCGCCAGCAGCTCCGAGGCGGGGGGGCCATTTTCAGATACGCAGTATTTT. As protein: CASSSEAGGPFSDTQYF. Drawing the rest from reference TRBV5-1 and TRBJ2-3, the complete variable domain is KAGVTQTPRYLIKTRGQQVTLSCSPISGHRSVSWYQQTPGQGLQFLFEYFSETQRNKGNFPGRFSGRQFSNSRSEMNVSTLELGDSALYLCASSSEAGGPFSDTQYFGPGTRLTVL.

This clonotype was seen a handful of times. V usage is TRBV20-1 and J usage is TRBJ2-2, with 7 nucleotides matching TRBD2. Germline lookup yields CDR1 DFQATT and CDR2 SNEGSKA (reference sequence). J lost 5 bases, V lost 6 bases, and 15 bases had no gene match. The length of the CDR3 is 16 residues. In DNA form, the CDR3 reads TGCAGTGCCCCCCGCGAAGGGAGGGCGAGGACCGGGGAGCTGTTTTTT. Encoded protein: CSAPREGRARTGELFF.

At least ten counts were recorded for this clonotype. The genes are TRBV7-9 and TRBJ2-1; tentative D call: TRBD2 (6 bases). This CDR3 has 18 amino acids. The germline V gene has CDR1 SEHNR and CDR2 FQNEAQ (reference sequence). V was cut by 0 bases and J by 3 bases, with 18 bases left in between. CDR3 residues: CASSLAPQRAGSYNEQFF. In DNA form, the CDR3 reads TGTGCCAGCAGCTTAGCGCCCCAGCGGGCCGGGAGCTACAATGAGCAGTTCTTC.